One sample yielded the 30 T cell receptor beta chains listed below, sequenced in a study of T cell repertoires in cytomegalovirus infection. TCRdb reanalysed the reads using MiXCR and keeps one entry per CDR3 protein. Here the sample spans more than 150,000 distinct CDR3 sequences, roughly a fifth being singletons. The sample consisted of PBMCs. The receptors originated from a human donor in good health (CMV status not recorded). Some clones in this sample may be carry-over from other donors' samples.

The J gene is TRBJ2-3, the V gene TRBV19, with a weak D call TRBD1 (5 bases). The CDR3 has 14 amino acids. The germline V gene has CDR1 LNHDA and CDR2 SQIVND (reference sequence). Between the trimmed V and J ends, which lost 5 bases and 1 base, there was a span of 10 bases. As DNA, the CDR3 is TGTGCCAGTAGTTCCCGACAGCGCACAGATACGCAGTATTTT. Its protein is CASSSRQRTDTQYF.

The rearrangement uses TRBV7-2 and TRBJ2-3, with D possibly being TRBD2 (6 bases). Germline V gene data show CDR1 as SGHTA and CDR2 as FQGNSA. Deletions cut 4 bases from V and 1 base from J, with 21 bases between. The CDR3 has 18 residues. In DNA form, the CDR3 reads TGTGCCAGCAGCTCAACGCCTCGTTCGGGAGTGGGCACAGATACGCAGTATTTT. Translating it yields CASSSTPRSGVGTDTQYF.

The table lists this clonotype with many counts. V is TRBV28 and J is TRBJ1-4; possible D gene TRBD1, 5 bases. CDR1 and CDR2 from the germline V gene are MDHEN and SYDVKM. The CDR3 length is 16 residues. Trimming left V 5 bases short and J 0 bases short, with 13 bases between. In nucleotides, the CDR3 is TGTGCCAGCAGTCTTGGACACCTTGCAACTAATGAAAAACTGTTTTTT. Translation gives CASSLGHLATNEKLFF.

This chain links TRBV7-2 with TRBJ2-7, with 10 bases lining up with TRBD2. The CDR3 sequence is 21 residues long. Germline CDR1 reads SGHTA; CDR2 reads FQGNSA. V lost 1 base to trimming and J lost 3 bases; unmatched junction nucleotides: 21. The CDR3 sequence: CASSLESRPLATSGVNYEQYF. The CDR3 DNA reads as TGTGCCAGCAGCTTAGAATCTCGGCCTCTGGCTACTAGCGGGGTTAACTACGAGCAGTACTTC.

The table lists this clonotype with many counts. V is TRBV7-2 and J is TRBJ1-5, with 9 bases matching TRBD1. The CDR3 contains 14 residues. Germline assignment: CDR1 SGHTA and CDR2 FQGNSA. V lost 3 bases to trimming and J lost 4 bases; unmatched junction nucleotides: 1. CDR3 bases: TGTGCCAGCAGCTTGGACAGGGGTAATCAGCCCCAGCATTTT. Residues: CASSLDRGNQPQHF.

This clonotype has a handful of counts. The chain recombines TRBV2 with TRBJ2-3, with D possibly called TRBD1 or TRBD2 (5 bases each). This CDR3 comprises 13 residues. The germline V gene encodes CDR1 SNHLY and CDR2 FYNNEI. V lost 6 bases to trimming and J lost 4 bases, with 11 bases between them. CDR3 region: CASRGTAADTQYF. The CDR3 coding sequence is TGTGCCAGCAGGGGGACGGCGGCAGATACGCAGTATTTT. Complete variable domain (other parts from reference TRBV2 and TRBJ2-3): EPEVTQTPSHQVTQMGQEVILRCVPISNHLYFYWYRQILGQKVEFLVSFYNNEISEKSEIFDDQFSVERPDGSNFTLKIRSTKLEDSAMYFCASRGTAADTQYFGPGTRLTVL.

This chain joins TRBV20-1 and TRBJ1-1, with unresolved D. Trimming took 7 bases from V and 0 from J, leaving 15 bases between them. The CDR3 runs to 14 residues. CDR1 and CDR2 (germline): DFQATT, SNEGSKA (reference sequence). CDR3 sequence (DNA): TGCAGTGGAAGGGTCCAAGGCATGAACACTGAAGCTTTCTTT. Translated: CSGRVQGMNTEAFF.

This sequence joins TRBV7-9 and TRBJ1-2; 9 nucleotides agree with TRBD1. This CDR3 contains 14 residues. J was trimmed by 3 bases and V by 3 bases; bases with no gene match: 2. Per the germline V gene, CDR1 is SEHNR and CDR2 is FQNEAQ (reference sequence). The CDR3 bases are TGTGCCAGCAGCTTCGGGACAGGGCACTATGGCTACACCTTC. This sequence encodes CASSFGTGHYGYTF.

This clonotype was counted many times. V gene TRBV5-1 combines with J gene TRBJ2-1, with a weak D call TRBD2 (5 bases). The V gene lost 3 bases and the J gene lost 7 bases, with 8 bases spanning the gap. The V gene's germline CDR1 is SGHRS and CDR2 YFSETQ. This CDR3 comprises 12 residues. DNA of the CDR3: TGCGCCAGCAGCTGGACTGCTAATGAGCAGTTCTTC. Its translation: CASSWTANEQFF.

This clonotype was picked up one time. The rearrangement joins TRBV7-9 to TRBJ1-3; D may be TRBD1 (5 bases). Germline V CDR1 and CDR2: SEHNR, FQNEAQ (reference sequence). The CDR3 length is 17 residues. V was trimmed by 2 bases and J by 2 bases, leaving 16 bases between them. CDR3 in amino acids: CASSLCNSGIAGNTIYF. The DNA for the CDR3 is TGTGCCAGCAGCTTATGCAATTCAGGGATAGCTGGAAACACCATATATTTT.

This clonotype was seen only a few times. The rearrangement joins TRBV19 to TRBJ2-1; D is possibly TRBD1 or TRBD2 (5 bases each). This CDR3 is built from 15 residues. CDR1 is LNHDA, CDR2 SQIVND, per germline (reference sequence). V lost 8 bases, J lost 0 bases, and 14 bases lay in between. The CDR3 sequence is CASGGRQGSYNEQFF. In nucleotides, the CDR3 is TGTGCCAGTGGGGGAAGGCAGGGCTCCTACAATGAGCAGTTCTTC.

The genes are TRBV29-1 and TRBJ1-1; D might be TRBD1 (5 bases). V was cut by 6 bases and J by 10 bases, with 15 bases left in between. The CDR3 runs to 11 residues. Per germline, CDR1 SQVTM and CDR2 ANQGSEA. CDR3 region: CSVTWRGPAFF. The CDR3 region has the DNA TGCAGCGTGACTTGGAGGGGCCCAGCTTTCTTT.

The chain is built from TRBV11-3 and TRBJ1-1; unclear D gene. Germline CDR1 reads SGHNT; CDR2 reads YENEEA. CDR3 length: 16 residues. Between the trimmed V and J ends, which lost 5 bases and 3 bases, there was a span of 19 bases. The CDR3 is CASSAWSGPFDTEAFF. Here the CDR3 DNA reads TGTGCCAGCAGCGCGTGGTCTGGGCCTTTCGACACTGAAGCTTTCTTT.

This clonotype has at least ten counts. This chain links TRBV7-8 with TRBJ1-2; D is unclear. With 1 base removed from V and 4 bases from J, the gap between germline ends came to 10 bases. The length of the CDR3 is 14 residues. Germline V lookup: CDR1 SGHVS, CDR2 FQNEAQ. The CDR3 spells CASSLEPISYGYTF. In DNA form, the CDR3 reads TGTGCCAGCAGCTTAGAACCGATCAGCTATGGCTACACCTTC.

The rearrangement joins TRBV10-1 to TRBJ1-1, with D possibly TRBD1 on 5 matching bases. Germline V gene sequence: CDR1 WNHNN, CDR2 SYGVQD (reference sequence). Trimming removed 8 bases at V and 7 bases at J, with 11 bases between. This CDR3 is built from 11 residues. The CDR3: CASGDGGEAFF. DNA for the CDR3: TGCGCCAGCGGGGACGGTGGTGAAGCTTTCTTT.

Only a few counts were recorded for this clonotype. The V call is TRBV19, the J call TRBJ1-2; D is unresolved. The V and J ends lost 4 bases and 4 bases respectively, with 4 bases between them. Germline V gives CDR1 LNHDA, CDR2 SQIVND (reference sequence). The CDR3 spans 11 residues. Here the CDR3 reads CASSTSYGYTF. CDR3 nucleotides: TGTGCCAGTAGTACCTCCTATGGCTACACCTTC.

This clonotype was observed a handful of times. This chain uses TRBV12-3 or TRBV12-4 with TRBJ2-7; the D call may be TRBD1 or TRBD2 (5 bases each). CDR3 length: 16 amino acids. V was trimmed by 6 bases and J by 1 base, leaving 19 bases between them. CDR3 sequence reads: CASSPRVGDGSYEQYF. The CDR3 nucleotides are TGTGCCAGCAGCCCGAGGGTAGGGGACGGGTCCTACGAGCAGTACTTC.

At least ten counts were recorded for this clonotype. The chain uses TRBV12-3 or TRBV12-4 and TRBJ1-2; tentative D call: TRBD1 (6 bases). V shed 2 bases and J shed 0 bases, with 10 bases lying between them. CDR3 length equals 15 residues. CDR3 nucleotides: TGTGCCAGCAGTTTACGAACAGGGCCTAACTATGGCTACACCTTC. Protein sequence: CASSLRTGPNYGYTF.

This clonotype has a handful of counts. V is TRBV5-6 and J is TRBJ2-1; D might be TRBD2 (6 bases). CDR3 length: 18 residues. Trimming cost V 2 bases and J 2 bases, with 20 bases left between them. Looked up from germline, CDR1 is SGHDT and CDR2 is YYEEEE. The CDR3 loop is CASSLTGSAGFPYNEQFF. In nucleotides, the CDR3 is TGTGCCAGCAGCTTAACAGGATCAGCGGGCTTTCCCTACAATGAGCAGTTCTTC.

In this sample, this clonotype turned up a few times. The CDR3 sequence: CAISGDRKAETQYF. CDR3 coding DNA: TGTGCCATCAGTGGGGACAGAAAGGCGGAGACCCAGTACTTC. The chain carries TRBV10-3 and TRBJ2-5; 7 positions match TRBD1. V was pared by 4 bases and J by 5 bases, with 7 bases of the junction left unmatched. The germline gives CDR1 ENHRY, CDR2 SYGVKD. CDR3 length: 14 amino acids.

The table lists this clonotype with many counts. The chain combines TRBV6-1 with TRBJ2-4; tentatively, D is TRBD1 or TRBD2 (5 bases each). The CDR3 totals 15 residues. Between the trimmed V and J ends, which lost 6 bases and 4 bases, there was a span of 16 bases. Looked up from germline, CDR1 is MNHNS and CDR2 is SASEGT. Here the CDR3 DNA reads TGTGCCAGCAGGGGACCCCACTTAGGGAAAAACATTCAGTACTTC. It yields the protein CASRGPHLGKNIQYF.

This clonotype was counted many times. V is TRBV11-3 and J is TRBJ2-2; 8 nucleotides line up with TRBD2. CDR3 length equals 16 residues. CDR1 SGHNT and CDR2 YENEEA come from the germline V gene. J lost 5 bases, V lost 3 bases, and 8 bases had no gene match. This CDR3 is CASSLNSGSGTGELFF. Here the CDR3 DNA reads TGTGCCAGCAGCTTGAACAGCGGGAGTGGAACCGGGGAGCTGTTTTTT. The whole variable domain, remainder taken from reference TRBV11-3 and TRBJ2-2, is EAGVVQSPRYKIIEKKQPVAFWCNPISGHNTLYWYLQNLGQGPELLIRYENEEAVDDSQLPKDRFSAERLKGVDSTLKIQPAELGDSAVYLCASSLNSGSGTGELFFGEGSRLTVL.

This clonotype was seen a single time. This sequence joins TRBV20-1 and TRBJ1-4; TRBD1 is a possible D gene (5 bases). Between the trimmed V and J ends, which lost 4 bases and 7 bases, there was a span of 16 bases. The CDR3 covers 14 residues. Looked up from germline, CDR1 is DFQATT and CDR2 is SNEGSKA (reference sequence). CDR3 in amino acids: CSATTGGAGEKLFF. In nucleotides, the CDR3 is TGCAGTGCTACTACCGGAGGGGCTGGTGAAAAACTGTTTTTT.

This clonotype was counted only a few times. The V gene is TRBV6-5, the J gene TRBJ1-1, with 7 bases lining up with TRBD1. The germline CDR1 and CDR2 sequences are MNHEY and SVGAGI. With V trimmed by 5 bases and J by 6 bases, 9 bases remained unmatched. This CDR3 comprises 14 residues. The chain's CDR3 is CASSPPTGSPEAFF. DNA of the CDR3: TGTGCCAGCAGTCCGCCGACAGGGAGTCCTGAAGCTTTCTTT.

The chain employs TRBV4-1 and TRBJ2-7; D possibly corresponds to TRBD2 (5 bases). Per germline, CDR1 MGHRA and CDR2 YSYEKL. The V end was cut by 0 bases, the J end by 2 bases, with 14 bases between. This CDR3 is 16 amino acids long. CDR3 amino acids: CASSQDYGNSPYEQYF. DNA of the CDR3: TGCGCCAGCAGCCAAGATTACGGGAATAGCCCCTACGAGCAGTACTTC.

This clonotype was detected only a few times. The chain has TRBV6-2 or TRBV6-3 and TRBJ1-1; unclear D gene. Per the germline V gene, CDR1 is MNHEY and CDR2 is SVGEGT. Trimming left V 8 bases short and J 2 bases short, with 15 bases between. This CDR3 is 14 amino acids long. CDR3 region: CASLRSQPNTEAFF. Here the CDR3 DNA reads TGTGCCAGCCTCCGAAGCCAGCCTAACACTGAAGCTTTCTTT.

As for this clonotype: A much larger clone sits a single nucleotide away, making a read error possible. V and J are TRBV19 and TRBJ2-4; D unclear. This CDR3 spans 15 amino acids. Germline CDR1 LNHDA, CDR2 SQIVND (reference sequence). Trimming cost V 6 bases and J 5 bases, with 17 bases left between them. CDR3 protein: CASSTSTLDENIQYF. The CDR3 nucleotides are TGTGCCAGTAGCACCAGTACCCTCGACGAAAACATTCAGTACTTC.

The rearrangement joins TRBV29-1 to TRBJ1-1, with 7 bases fitting TRBD1. J was trimmed by 5 bases and V by 7 bases; bases with no gene match: 7. The CDR3 consists of 12 residues. Germline-derived CDR1 and CDR2 are SQVTM and ANQGSEA. As DNA, the CDR3 is TGCAGCGCTGACAGGGCGGGGACTGAAGCTTTCTTT. Amino acid sequence: CSADRAGTEAFF.

V and J are TRBV29-1 and TRBJ1-1, with 7 bases fitting TRBD1. The CDR3 consists of 16 residues. Germline assignment: CDR1 SQVTM and CDR2 ANQGSEA. V was clipped by 4 bases and J by 3 bases; unmatched bases: 14. For the CDR3, the DNA is TGCAGCGTTGGCTGGTACAGGGGCGGTATGGACACTGAAGCTTTCTTT. Protein sequence: CSVGWYRGGMDTEAFF.

This chain uses TRBV6-1 with TRBJ2-1; 7 bases fit TRBD1. The germline CDR1 and CDR2 sequences are MNHNS and SASEGT. V was clipped by 0 bases and J by 12 bases; unmatched bases: 5. The CDR3 length is 13 residues. The CDR3 reads CASSEAHRTGQFF. The CDR3 DNA reads TGTGCCAGCAGTGAAGCGCATCGGACAGGGCAGTTCTTC.